One and the same sample provided the 20 T cell receptor beta chains below, sequenced in a study of regulatory T cells in long-lasting Graves disease. Time point in this sample: newly diagnosed GD, antithyroid drugs for less than 3 months. With RNA extracted from PBMCs as input, the TCR library was made. HTBI primers from iRepertoire and Arm-PCR of CDR3 regions yielded the TCR beta libraries. In TCRdb, the multiplex PCR reads were re-called with MiXCR into one record per CDR3 protein. The table includes around 480,000 distinct CDR3 sequences, roughly 15% detected once. This sample also belongs to another study, concerning T cells in Graves' hyperthyroidism and ophthalmopathy.

Sample: peripheral blood mononuclear cells (PBMCs), taken at new diagnosis, from a patient treated with antithyroid drugs. The receptors originated from a middle-aged man with Graves disease.

Ten or more counts support this clonotype. V gene TRBV20-1 combines with J gene TRBJ2-7; a weak D match, TRBD1 (5 bases). CDR3 length: 12 amino acids. The V end lost 6 bases, the J end lost 2 bases, and 11 bases lay between the germline ends. The germline V gene encodes CDR1 DFQATT and CDR2 SNEGSKA (reference sequence). The CDR3 here is CSAPDSTYEQYF. CDR3 coding DNA: TGCAGTGCCCCAGACAGTACCTACGAGCAGTACTTC.

This clonotype was detected ten times or more. The chain is built from TRBV13 and TRBJ1-4, with D maybe TRBD1 (6 bases). CDR3 length: 14 residues. Germline V gene sequence: CDR1 PRHDT, CDR2 FYEKMQ (reference sequence). V was shortened by 5 bases and J by 6 bases, with 13 bases between the two germline ends. The CDR3 here is CASSGGGAYEKLFF. CDR3 coding DNA: TGTGCCAGCAGCGGGGGGGGGGCCTATGAAAAACTGTTTTTT.

This clonotype was counted ten times or more. The chain is built from TRBV12-3 or TRBV12-4 and TRBJ1-1; 7 bases line up with TRBD1. The CDR3 runs to 14 residues. The J segment lost 4 bases and the V segment lost 5 bases, leaving 7 bases of the junction unmatched. The CDR3 loop is CASSIRRGTTEAFF. Here the CDR3 DNA reads TGTGCCAGCAGTATACGCAGGGGGACCACTGAAGCTTTCTTT.

This chain links TRBV20-1 with TRBJ2-2; D is unresolved. The CDR3 is 15 amino acids. V dropped 1 base and J dropped 0 bases, with 9 bases sitting between them. Germline V gives CDR1 DFQATT, CDR2 SNEGSKA (reference sequence). This CDR3 is CSARVLGTNTGELFF. The CDR3 region has the DNA TGCAGTGCTAGAGTTCTCGGCACGAACACCGGGGAGCTGTTTTTT.

This clonotype was counted a single time. This probably arose from a read error, given a far larger clone one base away. V gene TRBV2 combines with J gene TRBJ2-1; D not certain. Trimming left V 6 bases short and J 10 bases short, with 13 bases between. The CDR3 totals 12 residues. The germline gives CDR1 SNHLY, CDR2 FYNNEI. CDR3 in amino acids: CASRPPVYEQFF. CDR3 coding DNA: TGTGCCAGCAGACCCCCCGTCTACGAGCAGTTCTTC.

On this clonotype itself: Relative to the germline gene, one junction end is altered; a read error may explain this. The genes are TRBV6-1 and TRBJ1-5; D may be TRBD1 (5 bases). The germline CDR1 and CDR2 sequences are MNHNS and SASEGT. CDR3 length: 14 amino acids. DNA for the CDR3: TGTGCCAGCAGGGAAGAGGGACCCTCCGGCCCCCAGCATTTT. It translates to CASREEGPSGPQHF.

By sample fraction, this clonotype is medium-sized. V is TRBV24-1 and J is TRBJ2-3; D is unclear. The CDR3 spans 14 residues. CDR1 and CDR2 (germline): KGHDR, SFDVKD. Between the trimmed V and J ends, which lost 2 bases and 6 bases, there was a span of 11 bases. The CDR3 region has the DNA TGTGCCACCAGTGATTGGATAGGTGGGGATACGCAGTATTTT. Translated: CATSDWIGGDTQYF.

To note about this clonotype: Possible read error: a much larger clone is one base away. This chain joins TRBV6-9 and TRBJ2-7; TRBD2 aligns across 13 bases. From germline, CDR1 is MNHGY and CDR2 SVAAGI. Trimming cost V 4 bases and J 9 bases; bases outside gene matches: 15. This CDR3 spans 17 amino acids. CDR3 sequence (DNA): TGTGCCAGCAGTTCCCCGACTAGCGGGAGGATCTCCCGGGGGCAGTACTTC. It codes for CASSSPTSGRISRGQYF.

This clonotype was recorded at least ten times. V is TRBV3-1 and J is TRBJ2-1; no definite D call. The germline gives CDR1 LGHDT, CDR2 YNNKEL (reference sequence). There are 14 residues in the CDR3. V dropped 4 bases and J dropped 5 bases, with 12 bases sitting between them. For the CDR3, the DNA is TGTGCCAGCAGCCCCCTCTGGGGTGACAATGAGCAGTTCTTC. Amino acids: CASSPLWGDNEQFF.

In its sample, this clonotype was seen a few times. The chain links TRBV29-1 to TRBJ2-3; 7 nucleotides align to TRBD2. CDR1 is SQVTM, CDR2 ANQGSEA, per germline. The CDR3 sequence is 16 residues long. The J segment lost 5 bases and the V segment lost 3 bases, leaving 14 bases of the junction unmatched. In DNA form, the CDR3 reads TGCAGCGTTGACGGGACTACCAACCCCTTGGAAGATACGCAGTATTTT. Protein product: CSVDGTTNPLEDTQYF.

The CDR3 nucleotides read TGTGCCAGTAGTCCGGGACAGGGGAAGAACACCGGGGAGCTGTTTTTT. Residues: CASSPGQGKNTGELFF. The V and J genes are TRBV19 and TRBJ2-2, with 10 bases lining up with TRBD1. CDR1 is LNHDA, CDR2 SQIVND, per germline (reference sequence). Unmatched junction bases numbered 4, after V lost 5 bases and J lost 1 base. This CDR3 is 16 amino acids long. The variable domain in full, completed from reference TRBV19 and TRBJ2-2, reads DGGITQSPKYLFRKEGQNVTLSCEQNLNHDAMYWYRQDPGQGLRLIYYSQIVNDFQKGDIAEGYSVSREKKESFPLTVTSAQKNPTAFYLCASSPGQGKNTGELFFGEGSRLTVL.

The chain carries TRBV9 and TRBJ2-1; weak D call: TRBD1 (5 bases). V lost 0 bases and J lost 4, with 11 bases in between. CDR3 length: 15 amino acids. CDR1 is SGDLS, CDR2 YYNGEE, per germline. CDR3 region: CASSVAGKGYNEQFF. CDR3 DNA: TGTGCCAGCAGCGTAGCAGGGAAGGGGTACAATGAGCAGTTCTTC.

In this sample, this clonotype turned up many times. V gene TRBV11-2 combines with J gene TRBJ2-1, with D perhaps TRBD1 or TRBD2 (6 bases each). The CDR3 is 16 amino acids. The V and J ends lost 5 bases and 2 bases respectively, with 16 bases between them. Germline loops: CDR1 SGHAT, CDR2 FQNNGV. CDR3 loop: CASSPISGATYNEQFF. The CDR3 region has the DNA TGTGCCAGCAGCCCCATATCGGGGGCCACCTACAATGAGCAGTTCTTC.

This clonotype was recorded at least ten times. The chain links TRBV7-8 to TRBJ2-5, with TRBD2 identical over 7 bases. Germline CDR1 and CDR2: SGHVS and FQNEAQ. CDR3 size: 15 residues. Losses at the gene ends were 5 bases for V and 5 bases for J; bases not matched to a gene: 11. The CDR3 protein is CASSLLRRERETQYF. DNA for the CDR3: TGTGCCAGCAGCCTGTTACGGCGGGAGAGGGAGACCCAGTACTTC.

Regarding this clonotype: A much larger clonotype is one base distant, so this may be a read error. The J gene is TRBJ2-3, the V gene TRBV28, with TRBD2 matching over 9 bases. This CDR3 comprises 14 residues. Germline CDR1 is MDHEN and CDR2 is SYDVKM. CDR3 nucleotide sequence: TGTGCCACCCTTAGCGGGAGTAGCACAGGTACGCAGTATTTT. Translation: CATLSGSSTGTQYF. Full variable domain (outside the CDR3, taken from reference TRBV28 and TRBJ2-3): DVKVTQSSRYLVKRTGEKVFLECVQDMDHENMFWYRQDPGLGLRLIYFSYDVKMKEKGDIPEGYSVSREKKERFSLILESASTNQTSMYLCATLSGSSTGTQYFGPGTRLTVL.

This sequence joins TRBV7-9 and TRBJ2-1, with D perhaps TRBD2 (7 bases). The ends were cut back, 2 bases at V and 3 bases at J, with 14 bases in the middle. The CDR3 length is 16 residues. Germline V gene data show CDR1 as SEHNR and CDR2 as FQNEAQ (reference sequence). CDR3 in amino acids: CASSLWGGPGYNEQFF. CDR3 bases: TGTGCCAGCAGCTTATGGGGGGGGCCGGGCTACAATGAGCAGTTCTTC. Full variable domain (outside the CDR3, taken from reference TRBV7-9 and TRBJ2-1): DTGVSQNPRHKITKRGQNVTFRCDPISEHNRLYWYRQTLGQGPEFLTYFQNEAQLEKSRLLSDRFSAERPKGSFSTLEIQRTEQGDSAMYLCASSLWGGPGYNEQFFGPGTRLTVL.

This chain uses TRBV6-1 with TRBJ2-5, with 7 bases matching TRBD2. This CDR3 spans 14 amino acids. Germline V gene sequence: CDR1 MNHNS, CDR2 SASEGT. Unmatched junction bases numbered 8, after V lost 5 bases and J lost 5 bases. The CDR3 nucleotides read TGTGCCAGCAGTAGGGGCCGGCGGGGGGAGACCCAGTACTTC. Translated: CASSRGRRGETQYF.

This clonotype occurred many times. The genes are TRBV30 and TRBJ2-2, with D maybe TRBD1 (5 bases). The CDR3 is made up of 12 amino acids. The germline CDR1 and CDR2 sequences are GTSNPN and SVGIG (reference sequence). Trimming removed 4 bases at V and 5 bases at J, with 8 bases between. CDR3 sequence: CAWNAGTGELFF. In DNA form, the CDR3 reads TGTGCCTGGAACGCAGGGACCGGGGAGCTGTTTTTT. The entire variable domain, with the rest obtained from reference TRBV30 and TRBJ2-2, is as follows: SQTIHQWPATLVQPVGSPLSLECTVEGTSNPNLYWYRQAAGRGLQLLFYSVGIGQISSEVPQNLSASRPQDRQFILSSKKLLLSDSGFYLCAWNAGTGELFFGEGSRLTVL.

A few counts support this clonotype. The chain carries TRBV12-5 and TRBJ2-7; D is perhaps TRBD1 or TRBD2 (5 bases each). The germline CDR1 and CDR2 sequences are LGHNT and FRNRAP. The CDR3 covers 14 residues. V gave up 7 bases and J gave up 2 bases, with 15 bases separating them. CDR3 DNA sequence: TGTGCTAGTGCCCTTGGGGGTATTCCCTACGAGCAGTACTTC. It is translated as CASALGGIPYEQYF.

The chain joins TRBV28 to TRBJ2-2; the match to TRBD1 covers 7 bases. V was pared by 6 bases and J by 7 bases, with 8 bases of the junction left unmatched. The germline V gene has CDR1 MDHEN and CDR2 SYDVKM. This CDR3 contains 14 residues. This chain's CDR3 is CASRTQGDIGELFF. CDR3 coding DNA: TGTGCCAGCAGAACCCAGGGGGATATCGGGGAGCTGTTTTTT.